This T cell receptor (beta chain) was documented in a study of regulatory T cells in long-lasting Graves disease. Time point: persistent/refractory GD, antithyroid drugs over 5 years with positive TRAb. The TCR library was made from RNA that had been extracted from PBMCs in TRIzol. V shed 1 base and J shed 0 bases, with 6 bases lying between them. The CDR3 spans 15 residues. CDR1 is MNHNS and CDR2 is SASEGT in the germline V gene. Arm-PCR of CDR3 regions and iRepertoire HTBI primers were used to build TCR beta libraries. One entry per CDR3 protein, called by TCRdb with MiXCR from the multiplex PCR reads. The table has approximately 400,000 distinct CDR3 sequences, 23% seen once. Ten or more counts support this clonotype.

The sequence came from a woman aged 40 to 50 with Graves disease. Sequencing used peripheral blood mononuclear cells (PBMCs), obtained when the disease was refractory, from a patient treated with antithyroid drugs. The gene calls are TRBV6-1 and TRBJ1-4; no reliable D call. The CDR3 sequence is CASSEVGATNEKLFF. DNA of the CDR3: TGTGCCAGCAGTGAAGTCGGTGCAACTAATGAAAAACTGTTTTTT.